This TCR beta chain was profiled in a study of shared clonotypes between healthy human individuals. The study's findings and limits: Incompleteness in sorted-subset sequencing, despite large depth, was shown by rarefaction. A few donors had around 5% of their naive CD4 clonotypes in common.

V shed 10 bases and J shed 5 bases, with 12 bases lying between them. The germline CDR1 and CDR2 sequences are MDHEN and SYDVKM. The CDR3 extends over 12 amino acids. The assay was immunoSEQ multiplex PCR, and TCRdb's table has in-frame clones only and misses some. The profile shows around 700,000 clones, approximately 79% of them singletons. Concerning this clone: Its target is not known.

What was sequenced was memory CD4+ T cells sorted from blood. Specified subset: CD45RA-negative fraction. This chain joins TRBV28 and TRBJ1-5; maybe TRBD1 (5 bases). This receptor was taken from a woman in her twenties or thirties in good health. The CDR3 is CATRGSHQPQHF. DNA for the CDR3: TGTGCCACCCGGGGCAGCCATCAGCCCCAGCATTTT.